This T cell receptor beta chain was sequenced for a study of cytomegalovirus exposure and HLA in healthy donors. Study-wide findings and caveats: There was a cluster of highly shared sequence variants that was likely a sequencing artifact. In terms of immune exposure information, only CMV serostatus was available.

This clone was observed a few times. Its cognate antigen is unknown. The CDR3 runs 16 residues. The ends lost 3 bases at V and 3 bases at J; junction bases unmatched: 6. Looked up from germline, CDR1 is LGHNA and CDR2 is YSLEER. PCR used 60 Vbeta primers and 13 Jbeta primers. Only in-frame clones appear in the TCRdb table, and some are missing; sequencing was by immunoSEQ multiplex PCR. The repertoire holds around 160,000 clones, with about three quarters as singletons. Sample: PBMCs. The clonotype was recovered from a woman aged 40 to 50 in good health and CMV-seropositive. V gene TRBV4-3 combines with J gene TRBJ2-1, with TRBD2 identical over 9 bases. The CDR3 sequence is CASSHSQREVYNEQFF. CDR3 in DNA: TGCGCCAGCAGCCACTCTCAGCGGGAGGTCTACAATGAGCAGTTCTTC.